Below, one T cell receptor beta chain is given with its context. It has no known antigen specificity. No much larger clone is present one base from it, and per-base qualities are unavailable. This sample was taken from a study of blood T cell repertoires in COVID-19 (dated by TCRdb to about 2020). The study in broad terms: Collaborator samples came from the United States, Italy and Spain and covered acute and convalescent phases of COVID-19. The material from the prospective study consisted of cDNA or gDNA derived from T cells, B-cell-depleted T cells, or PBMCs. Deeply sampled blood TCRbeta repertoires from subjects exposed to, actively infected with, or recovered from COVID-19 were included in the dataset. The repertoires were made available in a free public database intended to serve as a resource for research on the immune response to SARS-CoV-2. The samples were drawn from the first 160 participants of the ongoing ImmuneRACE study and from 950 to 1,500 subjects provided by 6 global collaborators. Sample metadata almost always included a de-identified subject ID, COVID-19 status, age in years and sex. HLA class I and class II types, where available, came from metadata supplied by the sample provider rather than from assay-based typing. Study-level results and caveats: Clinical and demographic metadata were provided uncurated, with the amount varying by source and participant.

The collaborating institutions used their own protocols to collect whole blood in K2EDTA tubes. For TCRbeta analysis, collaborators shipped samples in one of three forms: frozen whole blood, isolated PBMCs, or DNA extracted from either of those sample types. TCRbeta CDR3 regions were amplified from genomic DNA by means of the immunoSEQ Assay, a bias-controlled multiplex PCR. For the original study's pipeline: Within the assay, amplification of reference gene primers was used to estimate how many nucleated cells each sample contained. Sequence reads were collapsed and filtered to measure the absolute abundance of every unique TCRbeta CDR3 rearrangement. For each sample, productive Simpson clonality was calculated by taking the square root of Simpson's diversity index across productive rearrangements. TCRdb mirrors the immuneACCESS table, restricted to in-frame sequences. Some clones are absent from its copies; in checked studies, under half trace to an unresolved V gene, and the reason for the others is unknown. V, J and clone size derive from that table, while D and trimming were established from the DNA sequence. In all, the sample holds about 190,000 clones, and approximately 91% of those were seen once. In total, the top ten clones hold about 1.1% of the sample.

Trimming takes 4 bases off V and 2 bases off J; junction bases not matched to a gene: 8. CDR3 length: 17 amino acids, cysteine to phenylalanine. Only CDR3 DNA is held: 51 bases, read in frame from base 1. Via the germline V gene, CDR1 is MDHEN and CDR2 SYDVKM. This TCR was recovered from a young man with acute or convalescent COVID-19. In this chain, TRBV28 is recombined with TRBJ1-5; TRBD1 agrees with 10 junctional bases. Sequencing input: peripheral blood. The CDR3 is CASSSLGDRGGNQPQHF. The sequenced DNA: TGTGCCAGCAGTTCCCTAGGGGACAGGGGAGGCAATCAGCCCCAGCATTTT. The variable domain in full, with residues beyond the CDR3 obtained from the reference TRBV28 and TRBJ1-5 genes, is DVKVTQSSRYLVKRTGEKVFLECVQDMDHENMFWYRQDPGLGLRLIYFSYDVKMKEKGDIPEGYSVSREKKERFSLILESASTNQTSMYLCASSSLGDRGGNQPQHFGDGTRLSIL.